The entry below describes one T cell receptor beta chain. Other DNA sequences in this specimen translate into the identical CDR3. The data were obtained in a study of blood T cell repertoires in COVID-19. Germline trimming cut 0 bases from V and 7 bases from J; bases unmatched to any gene: 4. CDR3 size: 15 residues. Germline CDR1 is SGHRS and CDR2 is YFSETQ. As handled by the study authors: Reference gene primer amplification in the assay estimated nucleated cell counts. Method: immunoSEQ multiplex PCR; TCRdb's copy keeps in-frame clones and lacks some. V, J and clone size are those of that table, while D and trimming were read from the DNA. The table shows fewer than 350,000 clones, with approximately 89% occurring only once.

This TCR came from a woman in her 30s with COVID-19, enrolled during active disease. The sequenced sample consisted of peripheral blood. The rearrangement joins TRBV5-1 to TRBJ1-6; 7 nucleotides line up with TRBD1. This CDR3 is CASSLEGQPNSPLHF. The CDR3 DNA is TGCGCCAGCAGCTTGGAGGGACAGCCCAATTCACCCCTCCACTTT.